The clone carrying this T cell receptor (beta chain) was detected only once. Sequencing used immunoSEQ multiplex PCR; TCRdb keeps in-frame clones, though not all of them. The sample has about 24,000 clones; around 90% are singletons. The data originate from a study of OX40 agonist ivuxolimab in advanced cancers. Germline CDR1 is SGHVS and CDR2 is FQNEAQ. The CDR3 is 16 residues long. Trimming cost V 6 bases and J 4 bases; bases outside gene matches: 9. This TCR came from an adult with an advanced solid tumor such as melanoma, head and neck, liver or kidney cancer. V gene TRBV7-8 combines with J gene TRBJ2-1, with TRBD1 identical over 10 bases. The sequencing used CD4+ or CD8+ T cells sorted from blood, collected in a trial of the OX40 agonist ivuxolimab. The CDR3 region has the DNA TGTGCCAGCAGTCTCAGGGCGGGACAGGGGTACAATGAGCAGTTCTTC. Amino acid sequence: CASSLRAGQGYNEQFF.